This T cell receptor (beta chain) was documented in a study of T cell responses to AZD1222 COVID-19 vaccine (dated by TCRdb to the early 2020s). Background for the entire study: AZD1222 recipients whose second dose came at about 4 weeks and those whose second dose came at about 12 weeks were combined into one group, since spike-specific TCR depth and breadth did not differ between the two schedules. TCR sequencing was performed for 230 to 250 trial participants, of whom about 200 were given two doses of AZD1222 and some 25 were given two doses of MenACWY control vaccine. Enrollment into the trials was organized by age into subgroups of 18-55, 56-69 and 70-plus years, and those subgroups contained approximately 160, 26 and 62 TCR-sequenced participants, respectively. Study-wide findings and limitations: CD4 TCRs associated with the vaccine covered the entire spike protein, and the dominant responses were in regions 160-218 and 743-854. Participants were mostly white British, with more females than males. The authors suggested clonal diversity may have been underestimated. Spike-specific TCR breadth and depth rose significantly after two AZD1222 doses compared with day 0 and with MenACWY recipients. The 56-69-year group was small, and its depth increase did not reach significance, likely because of low power. Because no day 14 peak-response samples were available, the repertoires could be characterized only after the peak T cell response. Only five to seven AZD1222 recipients were SARS-CoV-2 seropositive at baseline, limiting conclusions about previously exposed vaccinees. Nearly half of unique spike-specific TCRs reportedly recognized epitopes outside regions mutated in the B.1.351 and B.1.1.7 variants.

As for this clone: What antigen it recognizes has not been identified. No much larger clonotype is one base removed from it; base qualities were not supplied.

Taken from cysteine to phenylalanine, the CDR3 has 14 residues. CDR3 DNA is the only sequence kept; it has 42 bases, read in frame from the first base. CDR1 and CDR2, per the germline V gene, are SNHLY and FYNNEI. V and J lose 3 bases and 1 base, and a span of 9 bases separates them. What the time point label conveys for this sample: baseline before first vaccination. The vaccinee samples were drawn from two UK trials, COV001 and COV002, one of which was a single-blind randomized controlled phase 2/3 trial testing AZD1222 (ChAdOx1 nCoV-19) in healthy adults. Trial participant PBMC samples were collected at day 0 and day 28 after the second dose for TCRbeta chain sequencing. The CDR3 regions of human TCRbeta chains were analyzed by immunosequencing. Regarding the original processing steps: Repertoire TCRs were matched against a reference library of SARS-CoV-2-specific TCRs generated with the MIRA antigen-specificity platform. Breadth meant the fraction of unique TCRs that were SARS-CoV-2-associated, whereas depth meant the fraction of total T cells that were SARS-CoV-2-associated. Using the MIRA data, each spike-specific TCR was mapped to the spike region that the TCR reacts to and placed in a CD4 or CD8 class. Log10-transformed breadth and depth values were compared by one-way ANOVA with Sidak's multiple comparisons tests. TCRdb took this table from immuneACCESS and kept in-frame rearrangements with V and J called. Such tables lack part of the clones; where checked against another copy, unresolved V genes explain under half of the gap, and the rest is unexplained. That table is the source of V, J and clone size, and D and trimming were worked out from the DNA. The table for this sample lists about 68,000 clones; roughly 90% of them were counted only once. Of the sample, less than 9.5% falls within the top ten clones.

The sequenced sample was peripheral blood, obtained on day 0 of AZD1222 vaccination. The receptor's source is an adult in good health. The chain employs TRBV2 and TRBJ1-2, with the D gene too uncertain to name. The DNA sequence reads TGTGCCAGCAGTGACAGCTCCATTAACTATGGCTACACCTTC. It translates to CASSDSSINYGYTF.